This T cell receptor (beta chain) comes out of a study of STAT5B mutations in CD4+ large granular lymphocyte leukemia. Study-wide results and limits: Data were not HLA-matched across samples.

V gave up 5 bases and J gave up 6 bases; unmatched junction bases: 12. CDR1 is SGHAT and CDR2 is FQNNGV in the germline V gene. The CDR3 totals 15 residues. This clone has just a few counts. Its antigen is not known. The table came from immunoSEQ multiplex PCR; TCRdb's copy has only in-frame clones and leaves some out. Found here are some 40,000 clones, 65% to 85% of them singletons; the top ten hold 0.35%. Sequenced material: CD4+ T cells from blood buffy coats. The chain employs TRBV11-2 and TRBJ1-1; 7 nucleotides agree with TRBD1. This TCR was recovered from a human donor in good health. The CDR3 coding sequence is TGTGCCAGCAGCACTCGACAGGGCCCAGGGGCTGAAGCTTTCTTT. This encodes CASSTRQGPGAEAFF.